These 17 T cell receptor beta chains were sequenced from one sample in a study of T cell responses to AZD1222 COVID-19 vaccine. TCRdb keeps only in-frame clones here, not all; method: immunoSEQ multiplex PCR. The repertoire has more than 95,000 clones, 90% of them found once; the top ten carry roughly 4.4%. Sequencing was performed on peripheral blood, taken on day 0 of MenACWY control vaccination. The receptors stem from an adult in good health.

The chain joins TRBV6-5 to TRBJ1-3, with D tentatively TRBD1 (5 bases). The V gene lost 4 bases and the J gene lost 4 bases, with 14 bases spanning the gap. CDR3 length equals 15 residues. Germline V gives CDR1 MNHEY, CDR2 SVGAGI. Written as DNA, the CDR3 is TGTGCCAGCAGTTTAACAAGGGGTCACGGAAACACCATATATTTT. Translated, it gives CASSLTRGHGNTIYF.

This clone is a singleton in its sample. V is TRBV15 and J is TRBJ1-5; the D is unclear. CDR3 length equals 14 residues. The V end was cut by 1 base, the J end by 4 bases, with 8 bases between. Germline assignment: CDR1 LNHNV and CDR2 YYDKDF (reference sequence). CDR3 protein: CATSRGTVNQPQHF. Here the CDR3 DNA reads TGTGCCACCAGCAGAGGGACCGTTAATCAGCCCCAGCATTTT. The full variable domain, in which reference TRBV15 and TRBJ1-5 provide the parts outside the CDR3, is DAMVIQNPRYQVTQFGKPVTLSCSQTLNHNVMYWYQQKSSQAPKLLFHYYDKDFNNEADTPDNFQSRRPNTSFCFLDIRSPGLGDTAMYLCATSRGTVNQPQHFGDGTRLSIL.

This clone appeared a single time. The V gene is TRBV28, the J gene TRBJ2-3, with TRBD1 matching 7 bases. The ends lost 4 bases at V and 0 bases at J; junction bases unmatched: 7. Germline CDR1 MDHEN, CDR2 SYDVKM. CDR3 size: 16 residues. CDR3 region: CASSSTGETSTDTQYF. For the CDR3, the DNA is TGTGCCAGCAGTTCCACAGGGGAAACAAGCACAGATACGCAGTATTTT.

The chain links TRBV6-5 to TRBJ2-1, with 11 positions matching TRBD2. The ends lost 6 bases at V and 9 bases at J; junction bases unmatched: 4. CDR1 and CDR2 (germline): MNHEY, SVGAGI. The CDR3 is 13 amino acids. The CDR3: CASRLAGVSEQFF. As DNA, the CDR3 is TGTGCCAGCAGACTAGCGGGAGTATCTGAGCAGTTCTTC.

The CDR3 DNA reads TGTGCCAGCAGCTTAGGGCCGCAGGGGAATAATTCACCCCTCCACTTT. Translated, it gives CASSLGPQGNNSPLHF. The chain employs TRBV7-6 and TRBJ1-6; D might be TRBD1 (6 bases). V was pared by 1 base and J by 5 bases, with 12 bases between. CDR3 length: 16 amino acids. CDR1 and CDR2 from the germline V gene are SGHVS and FNYEAQ.

This clone was counted once. The CDR3 loop reads CASSLGTSGRLDEQFF. DNA for the CDR3: TGTGCCAGCAGCTTAGGGACTAGCGGGAGGCTGGATGAGCAGTTCTTC. V and J are TRBV11-2 and TRBJ2-1; 14 bases fit TRBD2. Germline CDR1 is SGHAT and CDR2 is FQNNGV. The CDR3 sequence is 16 residues long. V dropped 1 base and J dropped 8; count of bases not matched to a gene: 4.

The chain carries TRBV6-2 or TRBV6-3 and TRBJ1-1; no clear D. V was trimmed by 6 bases and J by 1 base, leaving 9 bases between them. CDR3 length: 13 residues. Germline CDR1 reads MNHEY; CDR2 reads SVGEGT. The CDR3 DNA sequence: TGTGCCAGCAGCCGAAAGTCGAACACTGAAGCTTTCTTT. Residues: CASSRKSNTEAFF.

The chain uses TRBV19 and TRBJ2-7; 11 nucleotides line up with TRBD2. CDR3 size: 16 residues. Germline V lookup: CDR1 LNHDA, CDR2 SQIVND (reference sequence). V gave up 4 bases and J gave up 2 bases; unmatched junction bases: 7. In DNA, the CDR3 is TGTGCCAGTAGTAGACTAGCGGGAAATACTGCCTACGAGCAGTACTTC. It yields the protein CASSRLAGNTAYEQYF.

The chain is built from TRBV6-5 and TRBJ2-7; possible D gene TRBD1, 6 bases. Germline V gene data show CDR1 as MNHEY and CDR2 as SVGAGI. Trimming shortened V by 6 bases and J by 3 bases, and 12 bases separated the two germline ends. The CDR3 length is 13 residues. CDR3 region: CASSRAGDYEQYF. CDR3 sequence (DNA): TGTGCCAGCAGCAGGGCAGGGGACTACGAGCAGTACTTC.

This chain connects TRBV11-2 to TRBJ2-5, with 9 bases lining up with TRBD1. Germline values: CDR1 SGHAT, CDR2 FQNNGV. The CDR3 consists of 14 residues. V shed 5 bases, J shed 5 bases, and the junction held 6 bases outside the gene matches. The CDR3 protein is CASSPGQGGETQYF. CDR3 in DNA: TGTGCCAGCAGCCCGGGACAGGGAGGGGAGACCCAGTACTTC.

V is TRBV25-1 and J is TRBJ1-6, with 8 positions matching TRBD1. In germline, CDR1 is MGHDK, CDR2 SYGVNS. The CDR3 has 16 residues. The junction had 8 bases not matched to a gene; V was cut back by 3 bases and J by 7 bases. CDR3 protein: CASSDPLTGVNSPLHF. In nucleotides, the CDR3 is TGTGCCAGCAGTGACCCACTGACAGGGGTGAATTCACCCCTCCACTTT. Combining the CDR3 with reference TRBV25-1 and TRBJ1-6 gives the whole variable domain EADIYQTPRYLVIGTGKKITLECSQTMGHDKMYWYQQDPGMELHLIHYSYGVNSTEKGDLSSESTVSRIRTEHFPLTLESARPSHTSQYLCASSDPLTGVNSPLHFGNGTRLTVT.

The CDR3 reads CASSLGVVRVMAETQYF. CDR3 coding DNA: TGTGCCAGCAGCTTAGGGGTCGTCAGGGTTATGGCAGAGACCCAGTACTTC. V usage is TRBV7-8 and J usage is TRBJ2-5, with a tentative D call TRBD1 (5 bases). The V gene's germline CDR1 is SGHVS and CDR2 FQNEAQ. The V and J ends lost 1 base and 4 bases respectively, with 19 bases between them. The CDR3 runs 17 residues.

The rearrangement links TRBV27 to TRBJ1-3; the D is unclear. The germline V and J ends were trimmed by 2 bases and 3 bases, with 11 bases remaining between them. CDR3 size: 15 residues. In germline, CDR1 is MNHEY, CDR2 SMNVEV (reference sequence). The CDR3, as DNA: TGTGCCAGCAGTTTAGATGGCGACGGTGGAAACACCATATATTTT. As protein: CASSLDGDGGNTIYF.

V usage is TRBV6-5 and J usage is TRBJ2-2; no firm D call. The germline V and J ends were trimmed by 6 bases and 8 bases, with 16 bases remaining between them. The CDR3 loop spans 14 amino acids. From germline, CDR1 is MNHEY and CDR2 SVGAGI. The CDR3 bases are TGTGCCAGCAGCCAAAAATTGGCGAAAGGGGAGCTGTTTTTT. Translation: CASSQKLAKGELFF.

The chain employs TRBV5-1 and TRBJ2-5; tentative D call: TRBD2 (6 bases). V lost 5 bases and J 5 bases, leaving 13 bases between the germline ends. This CDR3 is built from 13 residues. Germline values: CDR1 SGHRS, CDR2 YFSETQ. CDR3 sequence (DNA): TGCGCCAGCAGTGTTGCGGACTACGAGACCCAGTACTTC. Translating gives CASSVADYETQYF. The entire variable domain, with the rest obtained from reference TRBV5-1 and TRBJ2-5, is as follows: KAGVTQTPRYLIKTRGQQVTLSCSPISGHRSVSWYQQTPGQGLQFLFEYFSETQRNKGNFPGRFSGRQFSNSRSEMNVSTLELGDSALYLCASSVADYETQYFGPGTRLLVL.

The chain couples TRBV7-8 to TRBJ2-5; D remains unclear. Trimming took 5 bases from V and 2 from J, leaving 3 bases between them. Germline values: CDR1 SGHVS, CDR2 FQNEAQ. The CDR3 sequence is 11 residues long. CDR3 sequence (DNA): TGTGCCAGCAGCGTACAAGAGACCCAGTACTTC. It specifies CASSVQETQYF.

The chain joins TRBV18 to TRBJ1-1; D remains ambiguous. This CDR3 has 15 residues. The germline V gene has CDR1 KGHSH and CDR2 LQKENI. Trimming stripped 0 bases from V and 2 bases from J, with 10 bases between. CDR3 DNA: TGTGCCAGCTCACCACCAAACCGGTATAACACTGAAGCTTTCTTT. Amino acids: CASSPPNRYNTEAFF.